The rows below give T cell receptor beta chains drawn from one sample of a study of CD4 T cells in relation to SARS-CoV-2 and coronaviruses. Using immunoSEQ multiplex PCR, the repertoire was profiled, and TCRdb retains in-frame clones only, with some absent. This sample carries 30,000 to 45,000 clones, 85% to 90% of them seen once, and the ten largest clones take 9% to 9.5%. Sequencing used memory CD4+ T cells from PBMCs. All receptors come from an adult with COVID-19. CDR3s include the opening cysteine and the closing phenylalanine or tryptophan. D genes are given only for firm matches. Some rows have no size entry. The others give once, few or many, or a class for an expanded clone.

V,D,J,size,DNA,CDR3
TRBV6-5,TRBD1,TRBJ1-5,-,TGTGCCAGCAGTCCGGGACAGGGGGCGGCTCAGCCCCAGCATTTT,CASSPGQGAAQPQHF
TRBV5-1,TRBD2,TRBJ2-5,-,TGCGCCAGCAGCTTGGGGACTAGCCTACAAGAGACCCAGTACTTC,CASSLGTSLQETQYF
TRBV19,-,TRBJ2-3,-,TGTGCCAGTACTCGGACCGATACGCAGTATTTT,CASTRTDTQYF
TRBV18,-,TRBJ2-7,-,TGTGCCAGCTCACCTCGGGACGGGAGCTCCTACGAGCAGTACTTC,CASSPRDGSSYEQYF
TRBV18,-,TRBJ1-1,-,TGTGCCAGCTCCCTAGTCGAGAACACTGAAGCTTTCTTT,CASSLVENTEAFF
TRBV18,TRBD2,TRBJ2-3,-,TGTGCCAGCTCCGGACTAGCGGGGGGAAATACAGATACGCAGTATTTT,CASSGLAGGNTDTQYF
TRBV12-3/TRBV12-4,TRBD1,TRBJ1-1,-,TGTGCCAGCAGACGGGACAGGAACACTGAAGCTTTCTTT,CASRRDRNTEAFF
TRBV19,TRBD2,TRBJ2-2,-,TGTGCCAGTAGTCTCCGACTAGCGGGGGGGAACACCGGGGAGCCGTTTTTT,CASSLRLAGGNTGEPFF
TRBV7-9,TRBD1,TRBJ2-7,-,TGTGCCAGCAGCTTTGGACAGGGGGTTGGCGAGCAGTACTTC,CASSFGQGVGEQYF
TRBV19,-,TRBJ1-4,-,TGTGCCAGTAGAAACGGACGGGCTGCAACTAATGAAAAACTGTTTTTT,CASRNGRAATNEKLFF
TRBV5-1,-,TRBJ1-2,-,TGCGCCAGCAGCCCGGACACCGGCAACTATGGCTACACCTTC,CASSPDTGNYGYTF
TRBV24-1,-,TRBJ1-6,few,TGTGCCACCAGTGTTCAGGCGCCGTCCTATAATTCACCCCTCCACTTT,CATSVQAPSYNSPLHF
TRBV3-1/TRBV3-2,-,TRBJ2-7,-,TGTGCCAGCAGCCTCAACCGGGGTCCGGAGAGCGAGCAGTACTTC,CASSLNRGPESEQYF
TRBV7-9,-,TRBJ1-2,-,TGTGCCAGCAGCACCCTGGGTACGATGGGCTACACCTTC,CASSTLGTMGYTF
TRBV6-4,-,TRBJ2-3,-,TGTGCCAGCAGTGACTCGATGTTCTCAGATACGCAGTATTTT,CASSDSMFSDTQYF
TRBV6-1,TRBD1,TRBJ1-5,-,TGTGCCAGCAGTGAATTTCAGGGACAGGGCTTTAGGCCCCAGCATTTT,CASSEFQGQGFRPQHF
TRBV9,-,TRBJ2-7,-,TGTGCCAGCAGCCCCCGCCCTGGTGGACCAGAGCAGTACTTC,CASSPRPGGPEQYF
TRBV28,-,TRBJ1-2,-,TGTGCCAGCAGTTCGGGCAGGGTTTATGGCTACACCTTC,CASSSGRVYGYTF
TRBV14,-,TRBJ2-3,-,TGTGCCAGCAGCCAGTTACAGGGTACCACAGATACGCAGTATTTT,CASSQLQGTTDTQYF
TRBV5-5,TRBD2,TRBJ2-3,-,TGTGCCAGCAGCTGGCGCGGGGGGGCTTCAGATACGCAGTATTTT,CASSWRGGASDTQYF
TRBV11-3,-,TRBJ2-2,-,TGTGCCAGCAGCTTAAATGGGGGGCAGGTGAACACCGGGGAGCTGTTTTTT,CASSLNGGQVNTGELFF
TRBV5-1,-,TRBJ2-6,-,TGCGCCAGCAGCTTGGCTTGGCCGCTTTCTGGGGCCAACGTCCTGACTTTC,CASSLAWPLSGANVLTF
TRBV7-9,TRBD1,TRBJ2-4,-,TGTGCCAGCAGCCTATCCCCGGACAGGGCCAAAAACATTCAGTACTTC,CASSLSPDRAKNIQYF
TRBV5-5,TRBD1,TRBJ2-5,once,TGTGCCAGCAGAAGGGACAGCCCCGAGGGGACCCAGTACTTC,CASRRDSPEGTQYF
TRBV30,-,TRBJ2-5,-,TGTGCCTGGAGTGTACCCCCTAAGGGCGAGACCCAGTACTTC,CAWSVPPKGETQYF
TRBV18,-,TRBJ2-7,few,TGTGCCAGCTCGCCGACCGTCTCCTACGAGCAGTACTTC,CASSPTVSYEQYF
TRBV7-9,-,TRBJ2-3,-,TGTGCCAGCAGCCGTTTGTTGCCTAGCACAGATACGCAGTATTTT,CASSRLLPSTDTQYF